This T cell receptor beta chain stems from a study of blood T cells in healthy people across ages. Together with a sample-barcoded 5' primer, a J-beta primer mix was included in a second PCR lasting about 6 to 11 cycles. TCRdb reprocessed the 5' RACE reads via MiXCR and lists one record per CDR3 protein. Among around 780,000 distinct CDR3 sequences listed, more than 50% were seen once. The CDR3 runs to 19 residues. Germline V CDR1 and CDR2: SGHAT, FQNNGV. The ends lost 1 base at V and 5 bases at J; junction bases unmatched: 17. The chain has TRBV11-2 and TRBJ1-2, with 9 bases fitting TRBD1. This TCR derives from a man aged 35 to 55 in good health. Sequences were obtained from blood. The CDR3 spells CASSLGRLRDRELSYGYTF. DNA for the CDR3: TGTGCCAGCAGCTTAGGTAGATTGCGGGACAGGGAGTTAAGTTATGGCTACACCTTC.